This T cell receptor (beta chain) stems from a study of T cells after yellow fever vaccination. Study-level information: It was SMART-Seq v4 Ultra Low Input that prepared the fractions with low cell numbers.

The V segment lost 4 bases and the J segment 6 bases; nucleotides outside the gene matches: 5. This CDR3 region has 16 residues. From germline, CDR1 is SGHVS and CDR2 FQNEAQ. TCRdb re-called the 5' RACE reads with MiXCR, one entry per CDR3 protein. The sample lists hundreds of thousands of distinct CDR3 sequences; approximately 13% were seen once. The receptor comes from a man in his thirties or forties who received the YFV17D yellow fever vaccine. The sample in question was PBMCs, obtained on the day of the yellow fever booster vaccination. V gene TRBV7-8 combines with J gene TRBJ2-2; 13 bases match TRBD2. The CDR3 loop reads CASSSLAGGRAGELFF. In DNA, the CDR3 is TGTGCCAGCAGCTCACTAGCGGGAGGGCGCGCCGGGGAGCTGTTTTTT.